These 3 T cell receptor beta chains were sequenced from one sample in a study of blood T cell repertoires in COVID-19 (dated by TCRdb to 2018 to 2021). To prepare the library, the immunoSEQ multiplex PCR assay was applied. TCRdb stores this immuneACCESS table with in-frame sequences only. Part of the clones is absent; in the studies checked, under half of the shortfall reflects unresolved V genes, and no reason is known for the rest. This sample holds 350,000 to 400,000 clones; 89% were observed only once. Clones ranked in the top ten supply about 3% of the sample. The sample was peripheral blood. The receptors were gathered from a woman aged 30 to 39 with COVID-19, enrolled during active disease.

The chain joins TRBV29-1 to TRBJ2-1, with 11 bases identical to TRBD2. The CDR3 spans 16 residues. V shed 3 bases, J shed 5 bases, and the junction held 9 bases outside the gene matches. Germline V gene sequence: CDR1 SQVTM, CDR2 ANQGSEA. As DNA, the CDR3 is TGCAGCGTTGAGCGGTGGCTAGCGGGGGGTCACAATGAGCAGTTCTTC. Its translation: CSVERWLAGGHNEQFF.

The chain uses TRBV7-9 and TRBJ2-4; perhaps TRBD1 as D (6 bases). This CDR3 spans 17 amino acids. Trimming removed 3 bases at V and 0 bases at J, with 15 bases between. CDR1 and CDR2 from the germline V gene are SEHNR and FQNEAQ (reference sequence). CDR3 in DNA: TGTGCCAGCAGCTTTAACCGGGACAACTTAGCCAAAAACATTCAGTACTTC. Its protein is CASSFNRDNLAKNIQYF.

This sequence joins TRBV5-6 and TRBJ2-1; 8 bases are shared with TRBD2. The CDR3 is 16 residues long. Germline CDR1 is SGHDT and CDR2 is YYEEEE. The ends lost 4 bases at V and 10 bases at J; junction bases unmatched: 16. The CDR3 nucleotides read TGTGCCAGCAGCGCCCCGATACGGGAGGGCCGAGCCGAGCAGTTCTTC. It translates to CASSAPIREGRAEQFF.